The entry below describes one T cell receptor (beta chain). This entry comes from a study of blood T cell repertoires in COVID-19. Study at large: Material from acute and convalescent COVID-19 was sourced from the United States, Italy and Spain. Nucleic acid was either cDNA or gDNA, and it came from T cells, B-cell-depleted T cells, or PBMCs.

In the authors' workflow: Reference gene primer amplification gave estimated nucleated cell counts. Measured with immunoSEQ multiplex PCR; TCRdb has only the in-frame clones, and not every one. Clonal size and the V and J genes are those of that table, whereas D and trimming came from the DNA. The sample lists about 290,000 clones, 85% seen once, with around 3.7% in the top ten. This clonotype was sampled from a woman aged 45-65 years with active or convalescent COVID-19. Specimen: peripheral blood.

The chain's CDR3 is CRAVLNTEAFF. CDR3 nucleotides: TGCAGGGCCGTTCTGAACACTGAAGCTTTCTTT. J is TRBJ1-1 and V is TRBV20-1; no firm D call. This CDR3 region has 11 residues. Germline assignment: CDR1 DFQATT and CDR2 SNEGSKA (reference sequence).